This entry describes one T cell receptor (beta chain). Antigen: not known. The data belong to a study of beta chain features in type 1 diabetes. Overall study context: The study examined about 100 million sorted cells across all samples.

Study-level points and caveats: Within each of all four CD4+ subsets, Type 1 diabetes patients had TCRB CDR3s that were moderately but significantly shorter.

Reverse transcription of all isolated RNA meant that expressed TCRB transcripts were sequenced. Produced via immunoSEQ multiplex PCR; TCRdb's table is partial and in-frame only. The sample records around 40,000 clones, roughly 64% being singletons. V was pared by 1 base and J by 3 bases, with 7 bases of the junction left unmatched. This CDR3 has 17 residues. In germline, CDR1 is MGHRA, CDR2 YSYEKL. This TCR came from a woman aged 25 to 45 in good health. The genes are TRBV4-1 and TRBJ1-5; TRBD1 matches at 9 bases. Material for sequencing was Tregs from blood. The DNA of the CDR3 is TGCGCCAGCAGCCAAGCCCCCGGGACAGGGATCAATCAGCCCCAGCATTTT. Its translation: CASSQAPGTGINQPQHF.